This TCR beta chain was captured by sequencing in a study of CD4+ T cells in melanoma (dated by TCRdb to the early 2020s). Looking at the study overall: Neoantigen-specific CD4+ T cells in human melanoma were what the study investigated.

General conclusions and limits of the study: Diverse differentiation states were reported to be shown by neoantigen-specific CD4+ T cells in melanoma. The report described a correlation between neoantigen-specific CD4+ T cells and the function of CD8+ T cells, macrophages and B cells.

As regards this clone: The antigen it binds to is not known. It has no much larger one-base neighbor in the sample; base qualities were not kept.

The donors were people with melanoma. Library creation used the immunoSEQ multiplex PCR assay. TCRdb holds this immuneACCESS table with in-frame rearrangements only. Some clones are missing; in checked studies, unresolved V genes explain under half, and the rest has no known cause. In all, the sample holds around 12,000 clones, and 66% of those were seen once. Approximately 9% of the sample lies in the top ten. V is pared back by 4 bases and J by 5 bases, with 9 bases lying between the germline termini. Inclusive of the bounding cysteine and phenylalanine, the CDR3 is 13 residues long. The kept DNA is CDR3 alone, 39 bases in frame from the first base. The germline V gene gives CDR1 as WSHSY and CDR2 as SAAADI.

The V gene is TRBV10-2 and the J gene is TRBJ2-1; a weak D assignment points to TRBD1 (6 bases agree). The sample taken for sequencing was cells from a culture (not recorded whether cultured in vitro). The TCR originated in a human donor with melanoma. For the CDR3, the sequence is CASSVNRDNEQFF. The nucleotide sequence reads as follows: TGCGCCAGCAGTGTCAACAGGGACAATGAGCAGTTCTTC.